This note documents a single T cell receptor beta chain sequence. As yet, its antigen is unknown. Germline CDR1 reads SEHNR; CDR2 reads FQNEAQ (reference sequence). V gave up 0 bases and J gave up 0 bases, with 6 bases separating them. The CDR3 is 14 residues long. These data come from a study of cytomegalovirus exposure and HLA in healthy donors. Study details: The roughly 110 validation repertoires were produced on the same platform as the 700 or so repertoires of the first cohort. This was reported in a later analysis.

Study-level points and caveats: The TCR clusters that emerged in the first cohort tended, a later analysis found, to co-occur in the 120 or so validation repertoires. Rare sequences made up most TCRs, while some public TCRs were found in many donors. In vitro checks showed that a few CMV-associated chains really do target CMV antigens.

Repertoires were generated with immunoSEQ multiplex PCR, while TCRdb's copy carries only in-frame clones and drops some. The table shows around 180,000 clones, with about 83% occurring only once. The sequence was obtained from a woman aged 18 to 35 in good health and CMV-seronegative. Sequenced: PBMCs. This chain uses TRBV7-9 with TRBJ2-7; D gene uncertain. The CDR3: CASSLAHGSYEQYF. CDR3 DNA: TGTGCCAGCAGCTTAGCGCACGGCTCCTACGAGCAGTACTTC.